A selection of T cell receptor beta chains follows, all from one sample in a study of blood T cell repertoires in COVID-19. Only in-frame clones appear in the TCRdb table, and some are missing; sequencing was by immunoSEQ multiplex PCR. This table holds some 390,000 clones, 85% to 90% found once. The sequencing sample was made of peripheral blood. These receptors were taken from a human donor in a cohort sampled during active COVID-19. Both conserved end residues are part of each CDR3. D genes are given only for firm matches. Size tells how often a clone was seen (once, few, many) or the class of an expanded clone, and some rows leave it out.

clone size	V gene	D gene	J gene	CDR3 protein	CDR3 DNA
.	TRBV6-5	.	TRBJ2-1	CASSYGTGPSYNEQFF	TGTGCCAGCAGTTACGGCACAGGGCCGTCTTACAATGAGCAGTTCTTC
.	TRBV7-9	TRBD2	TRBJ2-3	CASSLAGGPNTQYF	TGTGCCAGCAGCTTAGCGGGAGGGCCAAATACGCAGTATTTT
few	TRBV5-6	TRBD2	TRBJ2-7	CASSVLRGAGSYEQYF	TGTGCCAGCAGCGTCCTCCGAGGAGCGGGATCCTACGAGCAGTACTTC
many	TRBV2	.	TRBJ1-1	CASSEADWQGQAFF	TGTGCCAGCAGTGAAGCGGATTGGCAGGGCCAAGCTTTCTTT
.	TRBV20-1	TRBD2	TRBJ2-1	CSASWSGGDYNEQFF	TGCAGTGCTAGTTGGAGCGGGGGGGATTACAATGAGCAGTTCTTC
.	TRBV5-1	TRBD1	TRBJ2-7	CASSLDRGYEQYF	TGCGCCAGCAGCCTGGACAGGGGCTACGAGCAGTACTTC
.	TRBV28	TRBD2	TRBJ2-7	CASSLFGLAGVYEQYF	TGTGCCAGCAGTTTGTTTGGACTAGCGGGAGTTTACGAGCAGTACTTC
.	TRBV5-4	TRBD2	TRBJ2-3	CASSQGLAGETVTQYF	TGTGCCAGCAGCCAAGGACTAGCGGGAGAAACAGTTACGCAGTATTTT
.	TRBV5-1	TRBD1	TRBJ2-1	CASSNGQDFYNEQFF	TGCGCCAGCAGCAACGGACAGGACTTTTACAATGAGCAGTTCTTC
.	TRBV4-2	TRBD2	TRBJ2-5	CASSQGGGRGETQYF	TGTGCCAGCAGCCAAGGCGGCGGGAGAGGGGAGACCCAGTACTTC
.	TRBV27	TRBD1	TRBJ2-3	CASSFLDRGPTDTQYF	TGTGCCAGCAGTTTCCTGGACAGGGGGCCCACAGATACGCAGTATTTT
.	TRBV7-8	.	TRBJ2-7	CASSLASSFEQYF	TGTGCCAGCAGCTTAGCGTCTTCGTTCGAGCAGTACTTC
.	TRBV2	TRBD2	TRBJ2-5	CATYGGGGAETQYF	TGTGCCACCTATGGGGGCGGGGGGGCGGAGACCCAGTACTTC
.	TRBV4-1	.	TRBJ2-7	CASSQVGSSYEQYF	TGCGCCAGCAGCCAAGTTGGGAGCTCCTACGAGCAGTACTTC
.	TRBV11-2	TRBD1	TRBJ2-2	CASSLDRVDTGELFF	TGTGCCAGCAGCCTCGACAGGGTGGACACCGGGGAGCTGTTTTTT
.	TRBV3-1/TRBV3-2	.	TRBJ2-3	CASSHAPVAGTQYF	TGTGCCAGCAGCCACGCCCCGGTTGCTGGTACGCAGTATTTT
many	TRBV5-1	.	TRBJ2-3	CASSFGVASTDTQYF	TGCGCCAGCAGCTTCGGGGTAGCTAGCACAGATACGCAGTATTTT
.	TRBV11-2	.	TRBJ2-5	CASSLGVQETQYF	TGTGCCAGCAGCTTAGGCGTCCAAGAGACCCAGTACTTC
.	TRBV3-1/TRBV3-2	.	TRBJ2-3	CASSHPLDTQYF	TGTGCCAGCAGCCACCCGTTAGATACGCAGTATTTT
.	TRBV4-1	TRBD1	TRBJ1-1	CASSQPYQEGADTEAFF	TGCGCCAGCAGCCAACCATATCAGGAGGGGGCCGACACTGAAGCTTTCTTT
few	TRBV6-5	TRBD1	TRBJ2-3	CASRRTGHPDTQYF	TGTGCCAGCAGACGGACAGGTCATCCAGATACGCAGTATTTT
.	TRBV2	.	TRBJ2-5	CASSESLVGTTSGETQYF	TGTGCCAGCAGTGAAAGTTTAGTAGGGACAACCTCCGGAGAGACCCAGTACTTC
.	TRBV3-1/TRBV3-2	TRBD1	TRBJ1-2	CASSHGQGLGYTF	TGTGCCAGCAGCCACGGACAGGGTCTCGGCTACACCTTC
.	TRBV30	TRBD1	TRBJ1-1	CAWRRGLGQGATEAFF	TGTGCCTGGAGGAGAGGACTCGGACAGGGGGCTACTGAAGCTTTCTTT
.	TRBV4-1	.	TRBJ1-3	CASSQVARDSGNTIYF	TGCGCCAGCAGCCAAGTAGCGAGGGACTCTGGAAACACCATATATTTT
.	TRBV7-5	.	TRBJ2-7	CARSLGRSASGSSQEQYF	TGTGCCAGAAGCTTAGGTCGTTCGGCTAGCGGGAGTTCTCAGGAGCAGTACTTC
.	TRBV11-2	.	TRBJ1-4	CASSLGRVDEKLFF	TGTGCCAGCAGCTTAGGCAGGGTGGATGAAAAACTGTTTTTT
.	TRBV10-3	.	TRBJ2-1	CATGSHNEQFF	TGTGCCACTGGGAGTCACAATGAGCAGTTCTTC
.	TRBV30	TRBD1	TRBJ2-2	CAWSSGTGGTGELFF	TGTGCCTGGAGTTCCGGGACAGGGGGCACCGGGGAGCTGTTTTTT